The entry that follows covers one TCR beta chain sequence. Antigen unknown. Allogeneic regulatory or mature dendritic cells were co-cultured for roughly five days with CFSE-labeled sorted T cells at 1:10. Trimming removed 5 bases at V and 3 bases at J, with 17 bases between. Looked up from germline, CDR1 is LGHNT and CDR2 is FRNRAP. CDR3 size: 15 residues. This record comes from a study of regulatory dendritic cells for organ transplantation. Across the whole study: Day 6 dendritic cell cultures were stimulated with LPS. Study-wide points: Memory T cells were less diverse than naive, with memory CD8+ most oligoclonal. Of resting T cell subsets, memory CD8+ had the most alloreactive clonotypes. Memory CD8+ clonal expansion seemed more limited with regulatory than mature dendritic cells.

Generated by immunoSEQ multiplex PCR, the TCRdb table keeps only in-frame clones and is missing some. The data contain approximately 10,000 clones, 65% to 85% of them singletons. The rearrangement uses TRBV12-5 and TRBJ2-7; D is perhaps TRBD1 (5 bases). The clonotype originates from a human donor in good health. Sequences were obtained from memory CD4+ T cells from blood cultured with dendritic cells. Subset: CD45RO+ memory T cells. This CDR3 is CASGPEPPGIYEQYF. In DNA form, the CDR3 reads TGTGCTAGTGGTCCGGAGCCACCAGGGATCTACGAGCAGTACTTC. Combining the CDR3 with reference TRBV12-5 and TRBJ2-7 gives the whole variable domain DARVTQTPRHKVTEMGQEVTMRCQPILGHNTVFWYRQTMMQGLELLAYFRNRAPLDDSGMPKDRFSAEMPDATLATLKIQPSEPRDSAVYFCASGPEPPGIYEQYFGPGTRLTVT.